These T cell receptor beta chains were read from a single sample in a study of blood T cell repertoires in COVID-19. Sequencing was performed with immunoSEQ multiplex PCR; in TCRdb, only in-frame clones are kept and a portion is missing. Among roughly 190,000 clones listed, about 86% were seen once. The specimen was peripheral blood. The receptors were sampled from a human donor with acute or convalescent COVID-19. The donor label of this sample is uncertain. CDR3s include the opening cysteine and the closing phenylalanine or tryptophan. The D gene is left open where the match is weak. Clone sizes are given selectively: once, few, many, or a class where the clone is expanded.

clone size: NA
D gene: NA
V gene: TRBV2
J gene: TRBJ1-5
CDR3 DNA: TGTGCCAGCAGTGACGAGGGCGATCAGCCCCAGCATTTT
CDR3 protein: CASSDEGDQPQHF

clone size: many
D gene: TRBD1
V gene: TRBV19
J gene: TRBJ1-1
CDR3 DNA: TGTGCCAGTAGTGTTCCTGGGACAGGGGTCACTGAAGCTTTCTTT
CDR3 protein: CASSVPGTGVTEAFF

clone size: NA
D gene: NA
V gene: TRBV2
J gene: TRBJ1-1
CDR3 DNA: TGTGCCAGCAGGGGGTTGGTTTACGGGGGAGAAGCTTTCTTT
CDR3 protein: CASRGLVYGGEAFF

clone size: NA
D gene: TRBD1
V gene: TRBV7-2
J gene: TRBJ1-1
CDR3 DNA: TGTGCCAGCAGCTTGGGGACAGGGGCAACTGAAGCTTTCTTT
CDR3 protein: CASSLGTGATEAFF

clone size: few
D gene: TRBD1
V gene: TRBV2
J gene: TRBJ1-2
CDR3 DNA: TGTGCCAGCAGCCCGCCGACAGGGAAAGATGGCTACACCTTC
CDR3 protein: CASSPPTGKDGYTF

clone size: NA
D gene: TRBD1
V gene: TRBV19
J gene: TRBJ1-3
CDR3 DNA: TGTGCCAGTAGTATAACGACAGGGGGCCTCTCTGGAAACACCATATATTTT
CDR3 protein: CASSITTGGLSGNTIYF

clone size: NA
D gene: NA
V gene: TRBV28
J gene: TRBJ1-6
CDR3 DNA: TGTGCCAGCAGTTCTGACAGCTTCAGCTCCTATAATTCACCCCTCCACTTT
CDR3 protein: CASSSDSFSSYNSPLHF

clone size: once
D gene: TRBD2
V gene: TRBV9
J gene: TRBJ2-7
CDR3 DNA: TGTGCCAGCAGCCTAGGAGGAACTAGCGGGGGTCAGCAGTACTTC
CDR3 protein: CASSLGGTSGGQQYF

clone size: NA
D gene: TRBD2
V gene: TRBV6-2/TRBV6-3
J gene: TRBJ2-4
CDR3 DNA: TGTGCCAGCAGTTACGCGCCGGGAGGGCCCTCGGCCAAAAACATTCAGTACTTC
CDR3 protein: CASSYAPGGPSAKNIQYF

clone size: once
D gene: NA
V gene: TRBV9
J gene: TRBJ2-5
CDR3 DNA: TGTGCCAGCAGCGTAGATCTGAGACAAGAGACCCAGTACTTC
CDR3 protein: CASSVDLRQETQYF

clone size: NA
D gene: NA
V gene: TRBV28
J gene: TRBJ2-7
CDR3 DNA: TGTGCCAGCATGGTGTCATACCGCGTTAATTACGAGCAGTACTTC
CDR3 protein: CASMVSYRVNYEQYF

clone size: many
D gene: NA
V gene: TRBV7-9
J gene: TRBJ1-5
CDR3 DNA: TGTGCCAGCAGCTTTGGCAGCAATCAGCCCCAGCATTTT
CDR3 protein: CASSFGSNQPQHF

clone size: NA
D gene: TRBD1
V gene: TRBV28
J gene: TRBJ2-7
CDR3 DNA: TGTGCCAGCAGTTTATCCCCCCTGGGACAGGCTTTAAGGCTTTCCTACGAGCAGTACTTC
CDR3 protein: CASSLSPLGQALRLSYEQYF

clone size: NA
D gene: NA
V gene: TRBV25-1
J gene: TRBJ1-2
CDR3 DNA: TGTGCCAGCAGGCGGGGGGATCGCTATGGCTACACCTTC
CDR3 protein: CASRRGDRYGYTF

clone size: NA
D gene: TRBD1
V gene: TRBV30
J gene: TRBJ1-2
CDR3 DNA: TGTGCCTGGAGTCGGGGGACAGGGGGCTATGGCTACACCTTC
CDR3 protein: CAWSRGTGGYGYTF

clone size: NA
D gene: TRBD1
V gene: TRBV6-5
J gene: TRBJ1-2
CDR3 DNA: TGTGCCAGCAGTTACCAAAGGACAGGGGGCGGCTATGGCTACACCTTC
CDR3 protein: CASSYQRTGGGYGYTF

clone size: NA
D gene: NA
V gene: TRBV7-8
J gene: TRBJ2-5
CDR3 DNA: TGTGCCAGCAGCAAAACGGAGAACCGCCAAGAGACCCAGTACTTC
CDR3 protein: CASSKTENRQETQYF

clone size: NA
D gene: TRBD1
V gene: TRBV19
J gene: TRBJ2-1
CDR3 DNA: TGTGCCAGTAGTACCCGACAGGGGGCTTACAATGAGCAGTTCTTC
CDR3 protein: CASSTRQGAYNEQFF

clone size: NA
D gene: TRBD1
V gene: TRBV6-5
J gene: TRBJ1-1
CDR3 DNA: TGTGCCAGCAGTAGACAGGGGGGATCAGCTTTCTTT
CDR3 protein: CASSRQGGSAFF

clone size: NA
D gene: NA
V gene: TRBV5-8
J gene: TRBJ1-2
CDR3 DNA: TGTGCCAGCAGCCTGGGCGGTCCAATTACCTTC
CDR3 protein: CASSLGGPITF

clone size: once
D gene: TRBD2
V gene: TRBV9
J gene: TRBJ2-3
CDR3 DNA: TGTGCCAGCAGCGTAGCAGCGGGGGGGACAGATACGCAGTATTTT
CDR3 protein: CASSVAAGGTDTQYF

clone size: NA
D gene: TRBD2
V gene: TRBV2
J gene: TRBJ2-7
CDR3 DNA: TGTGCCAGCACCCAGGAGGGCGGGGGTGCCTACGAGCAGTACTTC
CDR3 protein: CASTQEGGGAYEQYF

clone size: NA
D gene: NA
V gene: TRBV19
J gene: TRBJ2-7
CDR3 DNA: TGTGCCAGTACAATCACATTATTCAACTCCTACGAGCAGTACTTC
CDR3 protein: CASTITLFNSYEQYF

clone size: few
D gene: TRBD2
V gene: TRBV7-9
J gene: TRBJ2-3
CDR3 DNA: TGTGCCAGCAGCTTAGGGGGCGGGAGGGTCACAGATACGCAGTATTTT
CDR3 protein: CASSLGGGRVTDTQYF

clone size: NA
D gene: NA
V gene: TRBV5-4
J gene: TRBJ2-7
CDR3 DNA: TGTGCCAGCAGTTTAGAGACAGTCTACGAGCAGTACTTC
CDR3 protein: CASSLETVYEQYF

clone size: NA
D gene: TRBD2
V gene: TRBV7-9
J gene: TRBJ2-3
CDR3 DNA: TGTGCCAGCAGCTATAGCGGGGTGAGCACAGATACGCAGTATTTT
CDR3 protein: CASSYSGVSTDTQYF

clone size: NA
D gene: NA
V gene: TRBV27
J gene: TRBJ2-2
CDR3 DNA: TGTGCCAGCAGTCCCCGGAGGGACTTCACGGGCGGGGAGCTGTTTTTT
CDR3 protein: CASSPRRDFTGGELFF

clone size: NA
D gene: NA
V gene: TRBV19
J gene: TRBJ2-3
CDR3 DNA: TGTGCCAGTAGTCCGTCTGGTTCTGGGACTTTACACACAGATACGCAGTATTTT
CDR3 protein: CASSPSGSGTLHTDTQYF

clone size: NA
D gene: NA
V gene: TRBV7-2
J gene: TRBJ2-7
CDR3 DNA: TGTGCCAGCAGCCCCGGGGAGTACGAGCAGTACTTC
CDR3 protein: CASSPGEYEQYF

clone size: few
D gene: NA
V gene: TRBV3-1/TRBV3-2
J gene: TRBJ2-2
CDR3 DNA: TGTGCCAGCAGCCCCCGGCACTCTAGGTACACCGGGGAGCTGTTTTTT
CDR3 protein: CASSPRHSRYTGELFF

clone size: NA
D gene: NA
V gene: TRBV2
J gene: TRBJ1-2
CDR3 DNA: TGTGCCAGCAGTGGGTTAGGCACAGGCTATGGCTACACCTTC
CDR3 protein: CASSGLGTGYGYTF

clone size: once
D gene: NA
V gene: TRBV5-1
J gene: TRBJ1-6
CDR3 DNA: TGCGCCAGCAGAATTGCCGCCCCTGCGGCGGGATCACCCCTCCACTTT
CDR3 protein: CASRIAAPAAGSPLHF

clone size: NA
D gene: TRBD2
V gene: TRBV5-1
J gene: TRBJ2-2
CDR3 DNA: TGCGCCAGCAGCTCAAGCGGGGGGGCCCTCTGGGAGCTGTTTTTT
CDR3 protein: CASSSSGGALWELFF

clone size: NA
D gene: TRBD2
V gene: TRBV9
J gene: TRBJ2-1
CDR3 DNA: TGTGCCAGCAGCCCTTCGGGGACTAGCGGGGGCCTTTACAATGAGCAGTTCTTC
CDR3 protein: CASSPSGTSGGLYNEQFF

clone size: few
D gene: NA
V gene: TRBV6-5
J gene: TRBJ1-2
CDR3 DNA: TGTGCCAGCAGGCCCTCGGGGATTGGGGACTACACCTTC
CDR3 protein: CASRPSGIGDYTF

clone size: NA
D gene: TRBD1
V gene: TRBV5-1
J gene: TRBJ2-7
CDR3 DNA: TGCGCCAGCAGCGGCGGACAGGCCCCCTACGAGCAGTACTTC
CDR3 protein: CASSGGQAPYEQYF

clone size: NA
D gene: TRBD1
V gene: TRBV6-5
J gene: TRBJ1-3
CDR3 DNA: TGTGCCAGCAGTTACTCCGGGACAGCTGGAAACACCATATATTTT
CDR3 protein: CASSYSGTAGNTIYF

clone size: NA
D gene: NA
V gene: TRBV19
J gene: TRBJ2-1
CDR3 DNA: TGTGCCAGTAGTCCCCGAACCCTGGGCGATGAGCAGTTCTTC
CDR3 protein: CASSPRTLGDEQFF

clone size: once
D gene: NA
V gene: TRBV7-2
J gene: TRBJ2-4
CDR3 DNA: TGTGCCAGCAGCTCCGGAGGGGGGGTCAAAAACATTCAGTACTTC
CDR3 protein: CASSSGGGVKNIQYF

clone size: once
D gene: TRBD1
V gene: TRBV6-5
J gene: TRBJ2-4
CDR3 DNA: TGTGCCAGCAGGGACAGGGGGTTGAGTAGCATTCAGTACTTC
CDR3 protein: CASRDRGLSSIQYF

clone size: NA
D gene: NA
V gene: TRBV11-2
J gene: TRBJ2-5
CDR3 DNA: TGTGCCAGCAGCCGACCGGAGCCCCAGTACTTC
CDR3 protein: CASSRPEPQYF

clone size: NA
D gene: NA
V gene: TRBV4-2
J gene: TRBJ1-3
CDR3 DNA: TGTGCCAGCATGTCATCTGGAAACACCATATATTTT
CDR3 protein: CASMSSGNTIYF

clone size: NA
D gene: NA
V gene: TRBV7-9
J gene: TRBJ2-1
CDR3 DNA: TGTGCCAGCAGCCCCCGGGGGGCGGGTGCCCCGGAGCAGTTCTTC
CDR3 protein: CASSPRGAGAPEQFF

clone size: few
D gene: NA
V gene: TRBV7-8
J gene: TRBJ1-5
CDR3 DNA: TGTGCCAGCAGCGCCCGGGATAGCAATCAGCCCCAGCATTTT
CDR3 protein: CASSARDSNQPQHF

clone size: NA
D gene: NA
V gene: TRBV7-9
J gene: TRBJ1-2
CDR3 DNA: TGTGCCAGCAGCCCCCGAGGACGGACCCGGGGCTATGGCTACACCTTC
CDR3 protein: CASSPRGRTRGYGYTF

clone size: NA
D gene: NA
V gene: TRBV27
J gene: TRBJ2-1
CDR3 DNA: TGTGCCAGCAGTTTACGGGGGACAGCCAGGGACAATGAGCAGTTCTTC
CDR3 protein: CASSLRGTARDNEQFF

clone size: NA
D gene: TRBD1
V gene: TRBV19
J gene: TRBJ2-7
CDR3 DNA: TGTGCTTCATCCCCACAGGGGCTATCCTACGAGCAGTACTTC
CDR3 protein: CASSPQGLSYEQYF

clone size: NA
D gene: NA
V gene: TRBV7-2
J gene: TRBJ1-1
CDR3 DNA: TGTGCCAGCAGCTCCGACATGAACACTGAAGCTTTCTTT
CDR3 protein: CASSSDMNTEAFF

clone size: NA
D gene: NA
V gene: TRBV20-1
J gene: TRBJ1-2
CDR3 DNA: TGCAGTGCTAGTCAGAGGAGGGATGGCTACACCTTC
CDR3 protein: CSASQRRDGYTF

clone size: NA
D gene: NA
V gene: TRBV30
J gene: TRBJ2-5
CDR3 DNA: TGTGCCTGGAGTAGGGCAGGGTTCCAAGAGACCCAGTACTTC
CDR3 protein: CAWSRAGFQETQYF

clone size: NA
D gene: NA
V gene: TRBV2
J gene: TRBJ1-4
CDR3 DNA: TGTGCCAGCAACCGACAACCTACAACTAATGAAAAACTGTTTTTT
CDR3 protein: CASNRQPTTNEKLFF

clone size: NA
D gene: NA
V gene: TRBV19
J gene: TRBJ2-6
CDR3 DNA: TGTGCCAGTAGTTTGGCAGGGGCCATTTCTGGGGCCAACGTCCTGACTTTC
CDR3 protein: CASSLAGAISGANVLTF

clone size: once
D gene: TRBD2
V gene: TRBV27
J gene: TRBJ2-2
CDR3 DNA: TGTGCCAGCAGTTTATGGCCCCCACTAGCGGGGGCCCACACCGGGGAGCTGTTTTTT
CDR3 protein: CASSLWPPLAGAHTGELFF

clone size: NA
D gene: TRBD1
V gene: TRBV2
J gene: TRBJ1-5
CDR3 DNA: TGTGCCAGCAGCGGGACAGGGCTCAGCAATCAGCCCCAGCATTTT
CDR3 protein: CASSGTGLSNQPQHF

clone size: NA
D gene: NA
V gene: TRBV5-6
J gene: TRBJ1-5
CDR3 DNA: TGTGCCAGCAGCTTGGGCCCCGGGACAAGCAATCAGCCCCAGCATTTT
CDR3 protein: CASSLGPGTSNQPQHF

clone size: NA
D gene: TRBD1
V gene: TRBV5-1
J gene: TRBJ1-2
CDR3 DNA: TGCGCCAGCAGCTATTCCCCGACAGGGCCTTACTATGGCTACACCTTC
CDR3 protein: CASSYSPTGPYYGYTF

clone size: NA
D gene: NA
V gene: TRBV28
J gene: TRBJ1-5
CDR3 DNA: TGTGCCAGCAGTTTCCCCCAGGTGACTCAGCCCCAGCATTTT
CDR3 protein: CASSFPQVTQPQHF

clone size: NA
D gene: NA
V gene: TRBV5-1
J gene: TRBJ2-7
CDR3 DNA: TGCGCCAGCAGCCCCGGGGACTTCCCGCCCCACGAGCAGTACTTC
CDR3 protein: CASSPGDFPPHEQYF

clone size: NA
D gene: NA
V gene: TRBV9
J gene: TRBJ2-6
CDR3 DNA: TGTGCCAGCAGCCATTTTAAGTCGGGAGCGGCCTCTGGGGCCAACGTCCTGACTTTC
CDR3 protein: CASSHFKSGAASGANVLTF